The sequence of this T cell receptor beta chain was determined in a study of graft-versus-host responses after intestinal transplantation. Study as a whole: Anti-thymocyte globulin served as induction for all recipients, who then took tacrolimus and steroids for 3 to 4 years.

Concerning this clone: Its antigen remains unknown.

The ends were cut back, 2 bases at V and 5 bases at J, with 12 bases in the middle. CDR1 and CDR2 from the germline V gene are GTSNPN and SVGIG (reference sequence). CDR3 length equals 13 residues. Libraries were prepared by immunoSEQ multiplex PCR; TCRdb keeps only in-frame clonotypes and omits some of them. The top ten hold under 0.4% of the sample, which has about 80,000 clones, 85% to 90% seen once. Here the sequenced sample was unstimulated CD4+ T cells sorted from spleen or lymph node cells, taken before intestinal transplant. The chain couples TRBV30 to TRBJ2-5; no clear D gene. This receptor was identified in a human donor who received an intestinal transplant. Here the CDR3 DNA reads TGTGCCTGGAGTCCTGACATTGTCGAGACCCAGTACTTC. This encodes CAWSPDIVETQYF.